The source of this TCR beta chain is a study of shared clonotypes between healthy human individuals. The V gene's germline CDR1 is LNHNV and CDR2 YYDKDF (reference sequence). CDR3 length: 16 residues. V lost 1 base and J lost 0, with 10 bases in between. In the authors' workflow: Owing to the provision of junction-only sequences devoid of quality scores by immunoSEQ, filtering differed. Assay used: immunoSEQ multiplex PCR; TCRdb lists only in-frame clones, some missing. V and J calls and clone size follow that table, whereas D and trimming were derived from the DNA. The sample holds about 2.4 million clones; under 95% are singletons and the top ten take 0.35% to 0.45%.

V gene TRBV15 combines with J gene TRBJ2-1; no reliable D call. The TCR sequence derives from a man aged 18-30 years in good health. Some clones in this sample may be carry-over from other donors' samples. The sequenced sample was naive CD4+ T cells from PBMCs. The sample's subset: CD45RA+ positively selected. This CDR3 reads CATSRGRVTSYNEQFF. In DNA form, the CDR3 reads TGTGCCACCAGCAGAGGACGGGTTACCTCCTACAATGAGCAGTTCTTC.